One and the same sample provided the 6 T cell receptor beta chains below, sequenced in a study of T cells in Graves' hyperthyroidism and ophthalmopathy. What was amplified from RNA transcripts were TCR beta CDR3 regions. Initially, a first-round RT-PCR of the TCR CDR3 employed the HTBI primer set. TCRdb called the multiplex PCR reads again in MiXCR, with one record for every CDR3 protein. The sample includes 500,000 to 700,000 distinct CDR3 sequences, roughly 17% of them seen just once. What was sequenced was blood. These receptor sequences come from a woman between 18 and 30 years old with Graves' hyperthyroidism.

This clonotype was detected only a few times. The V call is TRBV5-1, the J call TRBJ1-6, with D maybe TRBD1 (6 bases). The germline gives CDR1 SGHRS, CDR2 YFSETQ. Deletions cut 1 base from V and 6 bases from J, with 17 bases between. The CDR3 is made up of 17 amino acids. CDR3 bases: TGCGCCAGCAGCTTGTACCCGGACAGAAGTCTTAATTCACCCCTCCACTTT. This encodes CASSLYPDRSLNSPLHF.

The chain recombines TRBV7-3 with TRBJ2-3; unclear D gene. CDR3 length equals 15 residues. Germline lookup yields CDR1 SGHTA and CDR2 FQGTGA. The ends were cut back, 2 bases at V and 6 bases at J, with 15 bases in the middle. This CDR3 reads CASSLRAVSSDTQYF. CDR3 bases: TGTGCCAGCAGCTTACGTGCCGTGTCTTCGGATACGCAGTATTTT.

This clonotype was detected many times. This rearrangement joins TRBV7-2 to TRBJ1-2; 7 bases fit TRBD1. The junction had 8 bases not matched to a gene; V was cut back by 3 bases and J by 4 bases. Germline CDR1 SGHTA, CDR2 FQGNSA. The CDR3 sequence is 15 residues long. CDR3 protein: CASSLPSSGGYGYTF. The DNA for the CDR3 is TGTGCCAGCAGCTTGCCCTCCTCAGGGGGCTATGGCTACACCTTC.

This clonotype has a count of ten or more. The CDR3 nucleotides are TGCAGTGCTATACAGGGGGCCTACGAGCAGTACTTC. Translation gives CSAIQGAYEQYF. V usage is TRBV20-1 and J usage is TRBJ2-7; 8 nucleotides line up with TRBD1. The CDR3 sequence is 12 residues long. J gave up 2 bases and V 4 bases, and 1 base lay outside the gene matches. Germline V gene sequence: CDR1 DFQATT, CDR2 SNEGSKA (reference sequence).

This clonotype has at least ten counts. This chain uses TRBV6-1 with TRBJ2-1; TRBD1 matches 8 bases. The CDR3 spans 15 residues. Germline V gene lookup returns CDR1 MNHNS and CDR2 SASEGT. In DNA form, the CDR3 reads TGTGCTAGTCTAGGGACAGGCAGCTCCTACAATGAGCAGTTCTTC. Translation: CASLGTGSSYNEQFF.

This clonotype showed up many times. This chain's CDR3 is CSAVGLAVTYEQYF. As DNA, the CDR3 is TGCAGTGCCGTCGGACTAGCGGTTACCTACGAGCAGTACTTC. This chain joins TRBV20-1 and TRBJ2-7, with 10 bases fitting TRBD2. The CDR3 is made up of 14 amino acids. The junction had 7 bases not matched to a gene; V was cut back by 6 bases and J by 2 bases. Germline V gene data show CDR1 as DFQATT and CDR2 as SNEGSKA (reference sequence).